Below, 14 T cell receptor beta chains from the same sample are listed, as sequenced in a study of OX40 agonist ivuxolimab in advanced cancers. Libraries were prepared by immunoSEQ multiplex PCR; TCRdb keeps only in-frame clonotypes and omits some of them. The sample shows fewer than 55,000 clones, 85% to 90% of them seen only once. The sequenced sample was CD4+ or CD8+ T cells sorted from blood, obtained in a trial of the OX40 agonist ivuxolimab. The receptor set was obtained from an adult with an advanced solid tumor such as melanoma, head and neck, liver or kidney cancer.

V and J are TRBV7-2 and TRBJ2-5; D unclear. The V end lost 5 bases, the J end lost 3 bases, and 16 bases lay between the germline ends. Germline CDR1 is SGHTA and CDR2 is FQGNSA. The CDR3 covers 15 residues. The CDR3 DNA sequence: TGTGCCAGCAGCCCACCGAACAGTCGTAAAGAGACCCAGTACTTC. This codes for CASSPPNSRKETQYF.

This clone was detected a few times. This chain connects TRBV6-6 to TRBJ1-2; D gene unclear. The CDR3 is 12 residues long. V lost 5 bases, J lost 2 bases, and 6 bases lay in between. Germline CDR1 MNHNY, CDR2 SVGAGI (reference sequence). The CDR3 DNA reads TGTGCCAGCAGTGCCGCAAACTATGGCTACACCTTC. The encoded protein is CASSAANYGYTF.

The chain joins TRBV19 to TRBJ1-5; D is unclear. CDR1 is LNHDA and CDR2 is SQIVND in the germline V gene (reference sequence). The CDR3 extends over 14 amino acids. V lost 0 bases, J lost 9 bases, and 12 bases lay in between. The CDR3 coding sequence is TGTGCCAGTAGTATAGATAATGGACCGCTGCCCCAGCATTTT. This codes for CASSIDNGPLPQHF.

A note on this clone: At one end, the junction sequence differs from germline, possibly due to a read error. The rearrangement links TRBV15 to TRBJ1-1; D unclear. There are 15 residues in the CDR3. Germline V gene lookup returns CDR1 LNHNV and CDR2 YYDKDF (reference sequence). CDR3 sequence reads: CATSRVGGMNAEAFF. The CDR3 DNA reads TGTGCCACCAGCAGAGTGGGAGGGATGAACGCTGAAGCTTTCTTT.

The chain uses TRBV28 and TRBJ2-6; 8 bases align to TRBD1. This CDR3 has 15 amino acids. V was clipped by 6 bases and J by 0 bases; unmatched bases: 1. Germline lookup yields CDR1 MDHEN and CDR2 SYDVKM. The CDR3 bases are TGTGCCAGCAGAGGGACAGGCTCTGGGGCCAACGTCCTGACTTTC. Translated: CASRGTGSGANVLTF. The full variable domain, its missing parts supplied by reference TRBV28 and TRBJ2-6, is DVKVTQSSRYLVKRTGEKVFLECVQDMDHENMFWYRQDPGLGLRLIYFSYDVKMKEKGDIPEGYSVSREKKERFSLILESASTNQTSMYLCASRGTGSGANVLTFGAGSRLTVL.

The chain uses TRBV11-3 and TRBJ2-2; D may be TRBD2 (6 bases). CDR3 size: 16 residues. Per the germline V gene, CDR1 is SGHNT and CDR2 is YENEEA. Deletions cut 2 bases from V and 1 base from J, with 11 bases between. Here the CDR3 reads CASSLFGGKNTGELFF. In DNA form, the CDR3 reads TGTGCCAGCAGCTTATTCGGGGGAAAGAACACCGGGGAGCTGTTTTTT.

The DNA for the CDR3 is TGCGCCAGCAGCCGCACCCAACAGGGGAGGGGAGAGACCCAGTACTTC. Its translation is CASSRTQQGRGETQYF. The rearrangement uses TRBV5-1 and TRBJ2-5; D is perhaps TRBD1 or TRBD2 (7 bases each). The germline V and J ends were trimmed by 4 bases and 4 bases, with 20 bases remaining between them. This CDR3 region has 16 residues. Germline loops: CDR1 SGHRS, CDR2 YFSETQ.

The chain combines TRBV11-2 with TRBJ2-5, with D possibly called TRBD1 or TRBD2 (6 bases each). The germline V gene encodes CDR1 SGHAT and CDR2 FQNNGV. The CDR3 is made up of 14 amino acids. V was shortened by 5 bases and J by 5 bases, with 15 bases between the two germline ends. CDR3 sequence reads: CASSLGGGRETQYF. The CDR3 DNA sequence: TGTGCCAGCAGCCTAGGAGGGGGGCGGGAGACCCAGTACTTC.

The chain uses TRBV9 and TRBJ2-3; TRBD1 matches 7 bases. The CDR3 spans 13 residues. Germline V gives CDR1 SGDLS, CDR2 YYNGEE. Trimming at V came to 3 bases and at J to 10 bases, leaving 8 bases not matched to a gene. The CDR3 sequence: CASSATDRVSQYF. The CDR3 nucleotides are TGTGCCAGCAGCGCCACCGACAGGGTTTCGCAGTATTTT.

The chain joins TRBV9 to TRBJ1-2; D ambiguous. Trimming removed 2 bases at V and 7 bases at J, with 6 bases between. Per the germline V gene, CDR1 is SGDLS and CDR2 is YYNGEE. The CDR3 covers 11 residues. The CDR3 here is CASSVHIGYTF. CDR3 nucleotide sequence: TGTGCCAGCAGCGTTCATATTGGCTACACCTTC.

This chain uses TRBV7-9 with TRBJ2-7; the D gene is possibly TRBD2 (5 bases). The CDR3 is 13 residues long. V was trimmed by 1 base and J by 5 bases, leaving 9 bases between them. Germline V gene lookup returns CDR1 SEHNR and CDR2 FQNEAQ (reference sequence). The CDR3 nucleotides are TGTGCCAGCAGCTTAGTCGAGGGTAACGAGCAGTACGTC. Its translation: CASSLVEGNEQYV.

The chain joins TRBV19 to TRBJ2-7; D gene unclear. Germline CDR1 reads LNHDA; CDR2 reads SQIVND (reference sequence). V dropped 3 bases and J dropped 2 bases, with 11 bases sitting between them. This CDR3 comprises 14 residues. CDR3 nucleotide sequence: TGTGCCAGTAGTATGGGCCGAACAACCTACGAGCAGTACTTC. This codes for CASSMGRTTYEQYF.

V gene TRBV5-1 combines with J gene TRBJ2-1; 7 bases line up with TRBD1. Looked up from germline, CDR1 is SGHRS and CDR2 is YFSETQ. This CDR3 comprises 14 residues. Unmatched junction bases numbered 9, after V lost 0 bases and J lost 12 bases. CDR3 DNA sequence: TGCGCCAGCAGCTTGGGGGCTCGGGACAGCTCGCAGTTCTTC. This codes for CASSLGARDSSQFF.

The chain has TRBV10-2 and TRBJ2-1, with a possible D match to TRBD1 (5 bases). V was pared by 5 bases and J by 6 bases, with 8 bases between. In germline, CDR1 is WSHSY, CDR2 SAAADI. CDR3 length: 12 amino acids. The CDR3 DNA follows: TGCGCCAGCAGTCCGCAGGGCAATGAGCAGTTCTTC. Its protein product is CASSPQGNEQFF.